The TCR beta chain under discussion was sequenced for a study of T cell repertoires in cytomegalovirus infection. This clonotype was detected only a few times. TCRdb re-derived calls from the reads in MiXCR, one entry per CDR3 protein. The data contain approximately 400,000 distinct CDR3 sequences, under 40% of them singletons. The CDR3 sequence is 16 residues long. Germline V gene data show CDR1 as SGHAT and CDR2 as FQNNGV. V lost 2 bases and J lost 6; bases outside the gene matches: 8. The V call is TRBV11-2, the J call TRBJ2-1, with 9 bases that match TRBD1. The sequencing input was PBMCs. This sequence was found in a human donor in good health (CMV status not recorded). Some clones in this sample may be carry-over from other donors' samples. CDR3 amino acids: CASSLIPGQGINEQFF. The CDR3 bases are TGTGCCAGCAGCTTAATCCCGGGACAGGGCATCAATGAGCAGTTCTTC.